This T cell receptor (beta chain) originates from a study of cytomegalovirus exposure and HLA in healthy donors. For the study at large: Inside one of the first data releases sat tens of millions of unique TCRs taken from HLA-typed donors.

This clone was observed once. No antigen is known for it. Overall study findings and caveats: In an earlier analysis, about 87% or about 30%: the productive usage of most TCR beta V segments. Several V segments, TRBV6-2 and TRBV6-3 among them, could not be told apart and were dropped.

13 Jbeta primers and 60 Vbeta primers were used for the PCR. In the authors' workflow: An analysis performed later counted about 80 million unique TCR beta chains (approximately 11 million of them shared). Using immunoSEQ multiplex PCR, the repertoire was profiled, and TCRdb retains in-frame clones only, with some absent. V and J calls and clone size come straight from that table; D and trimming were deduced from the DNA. The sample holds roughly 120,000 clones; about 81% are singletons and the top ten take 1.1%. V lost 2 bases and J lost 3, with 15 bases in between. The CDR3 spans 16 residues. The V gene's germline CDR1 is SGDLS and CDR2 YYNGEE.

The rearrangement joins TRBV9 to TRBJ2-1, with D perhaps TRBD2 (6 bases). The source is a young woman in good health and CMV-seronegative. Sequenced: PBMCs. As DNA, the CDR3 is TGTGCCAGCAGCGTCGGAGGGCGGGGAAACTACAATGAGCAGTTCTTC. Its translation is CASSVGGRGNYNEQFF. The variable domain in full, completed from reference TRBV9 and TRBJ2-1, reads DSGVTQTPKHLITATGQRVTLRCSPRSGDLSVYWYQQSLDQGLQFLIQYYNGEERAKGNILERFSAQQFPDLHSELNLSSLELGDSALYFCASSVGGRGNYNEQFFGPGTRLTVL.